This T cell receptor (beta chain) was found in a study of CD8 T cells in ankylosing spondylitis. Using quantitative 5'-RACE with molecular barcodes, the authors made TCR beta libraries. MiXCR, applied by TCRdb to the 5' RACE reads, yields one record per CDR3 protein. The data hold around 230,000 distinct CDR3 sequences, with approximately 8.4% observed a single time. This clonotype came up many times. V was shortened by 2 bases and J by 6 bases, with 19 bases between the two germline ends. Per germline, CDR1 SGHKS and CDR2 YYEKEE (reference sequence). CDR3 size: 16 residues. The sample consisted of blood, either unsorted or a sorted T cell fraction (not recorded which). The chain joins TRBV5-5 to TRBJ2-3; tentatively, D is TRBD2 (6 bases). The receptor was derived from a female donor with ankylosing spondylitis or in good health (not recorded which). CDR3 nucleotides: TGTGCCAGCAGCTTTACTAGCACAGGTCTGGCGGATACGCAGTATTTT. As protein: CASSFTSTGLADTQYF.